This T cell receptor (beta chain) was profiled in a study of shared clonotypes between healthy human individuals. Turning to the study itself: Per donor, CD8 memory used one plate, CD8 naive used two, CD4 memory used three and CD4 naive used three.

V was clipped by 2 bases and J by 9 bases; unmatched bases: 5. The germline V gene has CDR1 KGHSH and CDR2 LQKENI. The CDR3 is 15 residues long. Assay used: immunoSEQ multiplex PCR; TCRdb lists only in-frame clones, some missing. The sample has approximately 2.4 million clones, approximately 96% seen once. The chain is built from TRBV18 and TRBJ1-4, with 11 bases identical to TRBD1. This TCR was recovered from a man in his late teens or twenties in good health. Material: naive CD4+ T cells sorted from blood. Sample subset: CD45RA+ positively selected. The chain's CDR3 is CASSPTGQGVQKLFF. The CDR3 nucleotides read TGTGCCAGCTCACCAACGGGACAGGGGGTACAAAAACTGTTTTTT.